Listed here is a single TCR beta chain. Its antigen is undetermined. The primer mix had 60 Vbeta and 13 Jbeta primers. Method: immunoSEQ multiplex PCR; TCRdb's copy keeps in-frame clones and lacks some. The data contain some 170,000 clones, about 81% of them seen just once; the ten biggest clones take up about 1.9%. The sample is drawn from a study of cytomegalovirus exposure and HLA in healthy donors. Whole-study findings and limits: Cytomegalovirus association was assigned to under 200 TCR beta chains. With later analysis, a missense DCLRE1C variant became linked to TCR beta V- and J-gene trimming. A few V segments could not be told apart, such as TRBV6-2 and TRBV6-3, and were left out.

Trimming removed 0 bases from V and 2 bases from J; junction bases left unmatched: 5. Per the germline V gene, CDR1 is SGDLS and CDR2 is YYNGEE. CDR3 length: 16 residues. Sequenced: PBMCs. The V gene is TRBV9, the J gene TRBJ2-7; the match to TRBD2 covers 10 bases. The sequence came from a woman between 18 and 30 years old in good health and CMV-seronegative. In nucleotides, the CDR3 is TGTGCCAGCAGCGTAGCTGTGAGCGGGGGGGCCTACGAGCAGTACTTC. This sequence encodes CASSVAVSGGAYEQYF. The full variable domain, its missing parts supplied by reference TRBV9 and TRBJ2-7, is DSGVTQTPKHLITATGQRVTLRCSPRSGDLSVYWYQQSLDQGLQFLIQYYNGEERAKGNILERFSAQQFPDLHSELNLSSLELGDSALYFCASSVAVSGGAYEQYFGPGTRLTVT.